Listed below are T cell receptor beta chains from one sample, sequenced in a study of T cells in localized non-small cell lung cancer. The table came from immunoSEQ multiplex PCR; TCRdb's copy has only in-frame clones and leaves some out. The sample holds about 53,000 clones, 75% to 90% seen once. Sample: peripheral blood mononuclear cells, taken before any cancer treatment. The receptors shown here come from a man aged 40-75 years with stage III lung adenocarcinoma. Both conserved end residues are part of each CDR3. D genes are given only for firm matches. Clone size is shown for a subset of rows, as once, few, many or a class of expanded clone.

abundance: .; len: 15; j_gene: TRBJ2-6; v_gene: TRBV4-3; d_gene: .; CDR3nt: TGCGCCAGCAGCCAGGACAACTCTGGGGCCAACGTCCTGACTTTC; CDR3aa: CASSQDNSGANVLTF
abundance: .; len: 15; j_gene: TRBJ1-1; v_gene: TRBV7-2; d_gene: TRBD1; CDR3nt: TGTGCCAGCAGCCCCCAGGGGGCGAAAGGGGCTGAAGCTTTCTTT; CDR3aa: CASSPQGAKGAEAFF
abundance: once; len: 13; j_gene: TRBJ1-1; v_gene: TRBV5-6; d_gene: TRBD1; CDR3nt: TGTGCCAGCAGCCGCCAGGGGGACACTGAAGCTTTCTTT; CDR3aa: CASSRQGDTEAFF
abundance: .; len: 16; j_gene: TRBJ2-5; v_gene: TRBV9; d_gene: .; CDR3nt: TGTGCCTTCAACCCCTCGACCAGAGAAGGGAGAGAGACCCAGTACTTC; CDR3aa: CAFNPSTREGRETQYF
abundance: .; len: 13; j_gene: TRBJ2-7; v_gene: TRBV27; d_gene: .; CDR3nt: TGTGCCAGCTCCGGGGGTGTAAACTGGGAGCAGTACTTC; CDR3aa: CASSGGVNWEQYF
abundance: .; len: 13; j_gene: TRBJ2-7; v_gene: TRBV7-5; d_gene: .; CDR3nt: TGTGCCAGAAGCCCCGCGCGATGGGGGGAGCAGTACTTC; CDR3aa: CARSPARWGEQYF
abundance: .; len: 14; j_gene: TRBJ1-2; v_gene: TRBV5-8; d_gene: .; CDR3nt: TGTGCCAGCAGCTTGGTACAGGGCTACTATGGCTACACCTTC; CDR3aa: CASSLVQGYYGYTF
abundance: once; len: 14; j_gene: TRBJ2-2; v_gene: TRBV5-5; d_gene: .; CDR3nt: TGTGCCAGCAGCCCATTGGGGGTGGCCGGGGAGCTGTTTTTT; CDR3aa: CASSPLGVAGELFF
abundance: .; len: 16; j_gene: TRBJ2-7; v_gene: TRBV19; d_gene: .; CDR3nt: TGTGCCAGTACCCCTTCGGGTTTAGGGGACCCTTACGAGCAGTACTTC; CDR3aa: CASTPSGLGDPYEQYF
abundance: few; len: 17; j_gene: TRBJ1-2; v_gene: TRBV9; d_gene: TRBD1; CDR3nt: TGTGCCAGCAGCATCGGACCGGACAGGGTAATGGTCCGTGGCTACACCTTC; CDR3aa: CASSIGPDRVMVRGYTF
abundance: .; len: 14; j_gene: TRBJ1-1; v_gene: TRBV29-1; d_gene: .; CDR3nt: TGCAGCGTTGTAAGGGGACTAATGAACACTGAAGCTTTCTTT; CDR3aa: CSVVRGLMNTEAFF
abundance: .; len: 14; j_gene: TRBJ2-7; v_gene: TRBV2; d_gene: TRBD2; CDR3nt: TGTGCCAGCAGTCGAGGACTAGCGGGCTACGAGCAGTACTTC; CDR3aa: CASSRGLAGYEQYF
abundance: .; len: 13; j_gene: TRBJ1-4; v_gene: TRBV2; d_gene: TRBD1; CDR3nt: TGTGCCAGCAACAGGGGTTATACTGAAAAACTGTTTTTT; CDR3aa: CASNRGYTEKLFF
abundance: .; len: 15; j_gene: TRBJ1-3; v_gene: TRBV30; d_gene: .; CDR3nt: TGTGCCTGGAGTCCCGACTCAAACTCTGGAAACACCATATATTTT; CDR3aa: CAWSPDSNSGNTIYF
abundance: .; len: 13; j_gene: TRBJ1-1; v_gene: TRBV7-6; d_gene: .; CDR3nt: TGTGCCAGCAGCTTAGATAGGAACACTGAAGCTTTCTTT; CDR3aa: CASSLDRNTEAFF
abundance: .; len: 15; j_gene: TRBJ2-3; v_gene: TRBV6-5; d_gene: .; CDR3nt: TGTGCCAGCAGTTCCCTCGGGCTAGCCCACGATACGCAGTATTTT; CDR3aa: CASSSLGLAHDTQYF
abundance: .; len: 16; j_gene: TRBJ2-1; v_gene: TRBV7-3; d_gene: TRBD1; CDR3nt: TGTGCCAGCAGCTTGACAGGGGACGTCGCCTACAATGAGCAGTTCTTC; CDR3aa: CASSLTGDVAYNEQFF
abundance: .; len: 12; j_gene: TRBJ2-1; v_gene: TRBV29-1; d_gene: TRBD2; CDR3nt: TGCAGCGTTGTGGGACTAGCGAATGAGCAGTTCTTC; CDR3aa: CSVVGLANEQFF
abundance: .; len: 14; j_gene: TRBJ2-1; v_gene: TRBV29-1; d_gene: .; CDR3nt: TGCAGCGTTGAGGGCAGGTCCCCCTTAAATGAGCAGTTCTTC; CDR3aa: CSVEGRSPLNEQFF
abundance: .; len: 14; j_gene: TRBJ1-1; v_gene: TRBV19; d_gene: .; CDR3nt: TGTGCCAGTAGTATAGGACTGACGAACACTGAAGCTTTCTTT; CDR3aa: CASSIGLTNTEAFF
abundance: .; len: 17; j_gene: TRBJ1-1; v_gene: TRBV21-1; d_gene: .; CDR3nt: TGTGCCAGCAGCAAAGAGGACACACTAACGGCGAACACTGAAGCTTTCTTT; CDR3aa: CASSKEDTLTANTEAFF
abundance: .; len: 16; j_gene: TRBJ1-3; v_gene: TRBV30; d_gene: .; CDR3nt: TGTGCCTGGAATAGACCGGGACTGAGCTCTGGAAACACCATATATTTT; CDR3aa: CAWNRPGLSSGNTIYF
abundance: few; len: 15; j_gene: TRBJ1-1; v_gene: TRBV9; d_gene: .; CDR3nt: TGTGCCAGCAGCCTCACACCGAGGGTGAACACTGAAGCTTTCTTT; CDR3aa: CASSLTPRVNTEAFF
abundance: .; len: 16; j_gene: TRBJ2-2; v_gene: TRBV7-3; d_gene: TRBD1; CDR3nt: TGTGCCAGCAGCCTGAGCACAGGGGAGAACACCGGGGAGCTGTTTTTT; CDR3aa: CASSLSTGENTGELFF
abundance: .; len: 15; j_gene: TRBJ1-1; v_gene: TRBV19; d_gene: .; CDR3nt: TGTGCCAGTAATAGTGGAGGAGGTTGGAACACTGAAGCTTTCTTT; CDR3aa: CASNSGGGWNTEAFF
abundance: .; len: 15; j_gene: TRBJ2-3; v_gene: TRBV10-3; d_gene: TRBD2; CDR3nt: TGTGCCATCAGGCAGAGCGGGGGGCCCACAGATACGCAGTATTTT; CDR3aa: CAIRQSGGPTDTQYF
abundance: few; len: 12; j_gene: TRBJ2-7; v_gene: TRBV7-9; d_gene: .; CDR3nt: TGTGCCAGCAGCCCCAGTTGGTACGAGCAGTACTTC; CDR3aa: CASSPSWYEQYF
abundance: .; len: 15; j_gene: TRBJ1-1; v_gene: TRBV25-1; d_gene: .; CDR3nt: TGTGCCAGCACACCCAACGACGGACTGAACACTGAAGCTTTCTTT; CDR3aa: CASTPNDGLNTEAFF
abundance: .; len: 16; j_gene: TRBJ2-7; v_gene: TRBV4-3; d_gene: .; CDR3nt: TGCGCCAGCAGCGGAGTTTGGGGGACACAGCACTACGAGCAGTACTTC; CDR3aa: CASSGVWGTQHYEQYF
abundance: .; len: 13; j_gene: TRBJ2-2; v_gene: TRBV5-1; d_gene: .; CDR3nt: TGCGCCAGCAGCTTGGATTTGGGCGGGGAGCTGTTTTTT; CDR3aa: CASSLDLGGELFF
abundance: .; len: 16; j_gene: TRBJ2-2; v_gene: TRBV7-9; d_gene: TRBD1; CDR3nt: TGTGCCAGCAGCGACGGACAGGGGGCGCGTACCGGGGAGCTGTTTTTT; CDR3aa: CASSDGQGARTGELFF
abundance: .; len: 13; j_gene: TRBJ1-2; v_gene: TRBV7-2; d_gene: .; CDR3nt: TGTGCCAGCAGCCCGACAGAGAACTATGGCTACACCTTC; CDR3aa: CASSPTENYGYTF
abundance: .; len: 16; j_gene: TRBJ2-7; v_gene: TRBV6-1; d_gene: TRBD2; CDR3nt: TGTGCCAGCAGTGAACCCCAGGCGGGGGGTTCCTACGAGCAGTACTTC; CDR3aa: CASSEPQAGGSYEQYF
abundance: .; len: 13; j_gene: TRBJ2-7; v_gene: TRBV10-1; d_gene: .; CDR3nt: TGCGCCAGCAGTGAGTCAGGGGACTACGAGCAGTACTTC; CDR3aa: CASSESGDYEQYF
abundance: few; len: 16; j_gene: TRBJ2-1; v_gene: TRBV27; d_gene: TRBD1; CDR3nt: TGTGCCAGCAGTTTTTATGCGGGACAGGGGTACAATGAGCAGTTCTTC; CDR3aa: CASSFYAGQGYNEQFF
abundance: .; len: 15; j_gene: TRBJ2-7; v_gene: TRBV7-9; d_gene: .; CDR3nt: TGTGCCAGCAGCTTAGAGACAGGAGAACTATACGAGCAGTACTTC; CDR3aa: CASSLETGELYEQYF
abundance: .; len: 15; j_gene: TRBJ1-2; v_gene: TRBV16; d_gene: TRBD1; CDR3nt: TGTGCCAGCAGCCTATCGACAGGGGCGGTAGATGGCTACACCTTC; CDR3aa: CASSLSTGAVDGYTF
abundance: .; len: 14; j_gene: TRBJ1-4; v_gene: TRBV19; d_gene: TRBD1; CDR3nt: TGTGCCAGTAGTAGGGACAGGGAGGCTGAAAAACTGTTTTTT; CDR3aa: CASSRDREAEKLFF
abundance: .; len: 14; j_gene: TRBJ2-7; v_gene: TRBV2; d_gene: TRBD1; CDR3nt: TGTGCCAGCAATCCCGGGACAGGGAACTACGAGCAGTACTTC; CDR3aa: CASNPGTGNYEQYF
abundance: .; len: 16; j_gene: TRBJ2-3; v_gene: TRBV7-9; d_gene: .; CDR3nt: TGTGCCAGCAGCTCGAGTCCGGGAACAACCACAGATACGCAGTATTTT; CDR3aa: CASSSSPGTTTDTQYF
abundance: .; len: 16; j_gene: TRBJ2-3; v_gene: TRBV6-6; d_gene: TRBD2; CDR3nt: TGTGCCAGCAGTGGGACTAGCGGGGGGGGCCCAGATACGCAGTATTTT; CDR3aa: CASSGTSGGGPDTQYF